Below, 18 T cell receptor beta chains from the same sample are listed, as sequenced in a study of blood T cells in healthy people across ages. A sample-barcoded 5' primer and a J-beta primer mix were used in a second PCR of roughly 6 to 12 cycles. TCRdb redid the calling of the 5' RACE reads with MiXCR, one entry per CDR3 protein. The sample gives almost 300,000 distinct CDR3 sequences, 25% to 30% of which show up once; around 30% is in the top ten. The material sequenced was blood. These receptors all come from a woman in her 70s in good health.

The sample holds many counts of this clonotype. The rearrangement uses TRBV4-2 and TRBJ2-2; 11 bases are a match to TRBD2. Germline loops: CDR1 LGHNA, CDR2 YNFKEQ. V lost 1 base, J lost 5 bases, and 9 bases stayed unmatched. CDR3 length equals 18 residues. The CDR3 protein is CASSQVGLAGGWTGELFF. For the CDR3, the DNA is TGTGCCAGCAGCCAAGTCGGATTAGCGGGAGGGTGGACCGGGGAGCTGTTTTTT.

V and J are TRBV5-1 and TRBJ2-5; TRBD1 matches 8 bases. The CDR3 spans 14 residues. Germline V CDR1 and CDR2: SGHRS, YFSETQ. Losses at the gene ends were 5 bases for V and 1 base for J; bases not matched to a gene: 4. The CDR3 reads CASSRTGPQETQYF. Here the CDR3 DNA reads TGCGCCAGCAGTAGGACAGGGCCCCAAGAGACCCAGTACTTC. The whole variable domain, remainder taken from reference TRBV5-1 and TRBJ2-5, is KAGVTQTPRYLIKTRGQQVTLSCSPISGHRSVSWYQQTPGQGLQFLFEYFSETQRNKGNFPGRFSGRQFSNSRSEMNVSTLELGDSALYLCASSRTGPQETQYFGPGTRLLVL.

The V and J genes are TRBV12-3 or TRBV12-4 and TRBJ2-2, with 9 bases matching TRBD1. The trim removed 3 bases at V and 4 bases at J, leaving 6 bases unmatched. This CDR3 is built from 16 residues. The CDR3 sequence is CASSLWGQGGTGELFF. CDR3 in DNA: TGTGCCAGCAGTTTGTGGGGACAGGGCGGCACCGGGGAGCTGTTTTTT.

The table lists this clonotype with many counts. This chain joins TRBV20-1 and TRBJ1-4; D call uncertain. CDR1 is DFQATT and CDR2 is SNEGSKA in the germline V gene (reference sequence). Between the trimmed V and J ends, which lost 3 bases and 8 bases, there was a span of 10 bases. The CDR3 covers 12 residues. The DNA for the CDR3 is TGCAGTGCTAGGGAGAAGCCCGAAAAACTGTTTTTT. Its protein product is CSAREKPEKLFF.

This clonotype was observed a few times. This likely comes from a read error, as the CDR3 has no conserved phenylalanine or tryptophan at its end. This chain links TRBV14 with TRBJ2-5; 8 bases are shared with TRBD1. The CDR3 is made up of 15 amino acids. V shed 3 bases and J 0 bases; nucleotides not matched to a gene: 3. CDR1 and CDR2 (germline): SGHDN, FVKESK. The CDR3: CASSQGTGYQETQYL. The CDR3 DNA reads TGTGCCAGCAGCCAGGGGACAGGATACCAAGAGACCCAGTACTTA.

The chain uses TRBV27 and TRBJ1-2; maybe TRBD1 (5 bases). V lost 7 bases, J lost 3 bases, and 18 bases lay in between. The CDR3 sequence is 15 residues long. The germline V gene has CDR1 MNHEY and CDR2 SMNVEV (reference sequence). The CDR3 DNA reads as TGTGCCAGCACCCTCCGGAGGGGAGCGGACTATGGCTACACCTTC. Its translation is CASTLRRGADYGYTF.

This clonotype was counted only a few times. The rearrangement links TRBV3-1 to TRBJ2-5; 14 nucleotides line up with TRBD2. The V gene end was trimmed by 1 base and the J gene end by 5 bases; junction bases not matched to a gene: 3. This CDR3 is 16 amino acids long. Germline V lookup: CDR1 LGHDT, CDR2 YNNKEL (reference sequence). DNA for the CDR3: TGTGCCAGCAGCCAAGGGACTAGCGGGAGGAGGGAGACCCAGTACTTC. It codes for CASSQGTSGRRETQYF.

This clonotype was found a few times. V and J are TRBV20-1 and TRBJ2-7; TRBD2 matches 8 bases. The CDR3 has 15 amino acids. V lost 2 bases, J lost 3 bases, and 9 bases stayed unmatched. Germline V CDR1 and CDR2: DFQATT, SNEGSKA (reference sequence). CDR3 coding DNA: TGCAGTGCTAGAAGATTTGGCAGCGGGGGCTACGAGCAGTACTTC. Amino acids: CSARRFGSGGYEQYF.

The sample holds a few counts of this clonotype. The chain couples TRBV5-1 to TRBJ2-1, with 11 bases identical to TRBD2. With V trimmed by 1 base and J by 8 bases, 5 bases remained unmatched. The germline gives CDR1 SGHRS, CDR2 YFSETQ. This CDR3 has 15 residues. The CDR3 bases are TGCGCCAGCAGCTTGACTAGCGGGAGCGCCTATGAGCAGTTCTTC. It yields the protein CASSLTSGSAYEQFF.

This chain links TRBV20-1 with TRBJ1-2; 12 bases are shared with TRBD1. Germline V gives CDR1 DFQATT, CDR2 SNEGSKA (reference sequence). The CDR3 is 13 amino acids. After removal of 7 bases from V and 7 bases from J, the junction contained 7 bases not matched to a gene. The CDR3 sequence is CSVPGQGASGYTF. Here the CDR3 DNA reads TGCAGTGTTCCGGGACAGGGGGCGTCTGGCTACACCTTC.

This clonotype came up many times. J is TRBJ2-5 and V is TRBV7-2, with TRBD1 matching 7 bases. V shed 6 bases, J shed 5 bases, and the junction held 6 bases outside the gene matches. The CDR3 has 13 residues. Germline V gives CDR1 SGHTA, CDR2 FQGNSA. Here the CDR3 DNA reads TGTGCCAGCAGTACGACAGGGCGGGAGACCCAGTACTTC. The encoded protein is CASSTTGRETQYF.

The V gene is TRBV10-3, the J gene TRBJ1-2; TRBD1 matches at 7 bases. CDR1 and CDR2 from the germline V gene are ENHRY and SYGVKD. Trimming cost V 6 bases and J 5 bases; bases outside gene matches: 9. CDR3 size: 14 residues. In nucleotides, the CDR3 is TGTGCCATCAGCTCAGACAGGGCCGGGTATGGCTACACCTTC. Encoded protein: CAISSDRAGYGYTF.

The chain has TRBV11-1 and TRBJ2-5, with a weak D call TRBD2 (5 bases). The CDR3 consists of 14 residues. Between the trimmed V and J ends, which lost 4 bases and 3 bases, there was a span of 12 bases. Per the germline V gene, CDR1 is SGHAT and CDR2 is FQDESV (reference sequence). The CDR3 loop reads CASSSGLGEETQYF. The CDR3 nucleotides are TGTGCCAGCAGCTCCGGCCTGGGAGAAGAGACCCAGTACTTC.

V and J are TRBV7-4 and TRBJ2-5; no reliable D call. The J call could be wrong; TRBJ2-1 is a better fit for the DNA end. Germline values: CDR1 SGHVT, CDR2 SQSDAQ. The length of the CDR3 is 16 residues. The CDR3 DNA is TGTGCCAGCAGCTTAACAAGTGCCTGGTGTTACAATGAGCAGTTCTTC. It specifies CASSLTSAWCYNEQFF.

The V call is TRBV19, the J call TRBJ2-1; TRBD1 is a possible D gene (6 bases). From germline, CDR1 is LNHDA and CDR2 SQIVND (reference sequence). The CDR3 has 15 amino acids. Trimming took 3 bases from V and 6 from J, leaving 15 bases between them. CDR3 loop: CASSMLRTVGNEQFF. The CDR3 DNA reads as TGTGCCAGTAGTATGTTAAGGACAGTTGGCAATGAGCAGTTCTTC.

This clonotype was found once. The chain is built from TRBV20-1 and TRBJ1-4, with D hard to call. CDR1 DFQATT and CDR2 SNEGSKA come from the germline V gene (reference sequence). The ends were cut back, 5 bases at V and 0 bases at J, with 7 bases in the middle. This CDR3 is 13 amino acids long. Written as DNA, the CDR3 is TGCAGTGCTGCCGGGTCAACTAATGAAAAACTGTTTTTT. As protein: CSAAGSTNEKLFF.

V is TRBV5-6 and J is TRBJ1-4; D uncertain. This CDR3 spans 12 amino acids. Trimming left V 0 bases short and J 7 bases short, with 4 bases between. Germline CDR1 reads SGHDT; CDR2 reads YYEEEE. The CDR3 protein is CASSLGFEKLFF. The CDR3 DNA reads TGTGCCAGCAGCTTGGGATTTGAAAAACTGTTTTTT.

The chain has TRBV18 and TRBJ2-7, with D perhaps matching TRBD1 (5 bases). Trimming took 1 base from V and 3 from J, leaving 10 bases between them. Germline V lookup: CDR1 KGHSH, CDR2 LQKENI. There are 14 residues in the CDR3. The CDR3 region has the DNA TGTGCCAGCTCACCACAGGGGAAGGGCTACGAGCAGTACTTC. Translating it yields CASSPQGKGYEQYF. Based on the CDR3 plus reference TRBV18 and TRBJ2-7, the full variable domain is NAGVMQNPRHLVRRRGQEARLRCSPMKGHSHVYWYRQLPEEGLKFMVYLQKENIIDESGMPKERFSAEFPKEGPSILRIQQVVRGDSAAYFCASSPQGKGYEQYFGPGTRLTVT.